Each of the 14 T cell receptor beta chains below was sequenced from the same sample in a study of blood T cell repertoires in COVID-19. Sequenced by immunoSEQ multiplex PCR; TCRdb stores in-frame clones only, minus some. There are tens of thousands of clones in the sample; around 90% occur only once, and about 7.8% lies in the top ten. The sample taken for sequencing was peripheral blood. The receptors derive from a man at least 80 years old with active or convalescent COVID-19.

The chain couples TRBV11-2 to TRBJ1-2; D not resolved. V lost 3 bases and J lost 5, with 7 bases in between. This CDR3 has 12 amino acids. Germline-derived CDR1 and CDR2 are SGHAT and FQNNGV. Written as DNA, the CDR3 is TGTGCCAGCAGCTTTGACGGGTATGGCTACACCTTC. Translating it yields CASSFDGYGYTF.

This sequence joins TRBV5-4 and TRBJ1-2; 11 bases fit TRBD1. V was clipped by 6 bases and J by 4 bases; unmatched bases: 8. CDR1 and CDR2 (germline): SGHNT, YYREEE (reference sequence). CDR3 length equals 15 residues. The CDR3 region has the DNA TGTGCCAGCACCCTCCGGACAGGGGGCGCCTATGGCTACACCTTC. It encodes CASTLRTGGAYGYTF.

V is TRBV19 and J is TRBJ1-3; D remains ambiguous. V was trimmed by 6 bases and J by 5 bases, leaving 17 bases between them. The CDR3 contains 15 residues. Germline values: CDR1 LNHDA, CDR2 SQIVND (reference sequence). In DNA form, the CDR3 reads TGTGCCAGTAGAAACCAGGAATATCTACGAAACACCATATATTTT. Translation gives CASRNQEYLRNTIYF. The whole variable domain, remainder taken from reference TRBV19 and TRBJ1-3, is DGGITQSPKYLFRKEGQNVTLSCEQNLNHDAMYWYRQDPGQGLRLIYYSQIVNDFQKGDIAEGYSVSREKKESFPLTVTSAQKNPTAFYLCASRNQEYLRNTIYFGEGSWLTVV.

Only a few counts were recorded for this clone. This chain links TRBV7-2 with TRBJ2-2, with D perhaps matching TRBD1 (6 bases). Deletions cut 5 bases from V and 7 bases from J, with 11 bases between. Germline V gene lookup returns CDR1 SGHTA and CDR2 FQGNSA. The CDR3 is 13 residues long. The CDR3 coding sequence is TGTGCCAGCAGCCCAGGGGCTGTCGGGGAGCTGTTTTTT. Its protein product is CASSPGAVGELFF.

The genes are TRBV11-2 and TRBJ1-2; D is perhaps TRBD1 (6 bases). The CDR3 sequence is 15 residues long. The V end was cut by 2 bases, the J end by 4 bases, with 14 bases between. Germline CDR1 is SGHAT and CDR2 is FQNNGV. The CDR3 DNA reads TGTGCCAGCAGCTTAAACAGGGTCAAGGGCTATGGCTACACCTTC. Protein sequence: CASSLNRVKGYGYTF. The variable domain in full, completed from reference TRBV11-2 and TRBJ1-2, reads EAGVAQSPRYKIIEKRQSVAFWCNPISGHATLYWYQQILGQGPKLLIQFQNNGVVDDSQLPKDRFSAERLKGVDSTLKIQPAKLEDSAVYLCASSLNRVKGYGYTFGSGTRLTVV.

The chain couples TRBV7-9 to TRBJ1-1; 9 nucleotides match TRBD1. J gave up 6 bases and V 2 bases, and 7 bases lay outside the gene matches. Germline loops: CDR1 SEHNR, CDR2 FQNEAQ (reference sequence). The CDR3 consists of 15 residues. This CDR3 is CASSLLGTGYSEAFF. As DNA, the CDR3 is TGTGCCAGCAGCTTACTCGGGACAGGGTACTCTGAAGCTTTCTTT.

The gene calls are TRBV4-1 and TRBJ2-1, with 9 bases fitting TRBD1. V shed 3 bases, J shed 6 bases, and the junction held 6 bases outside the gene matches. CDR1 is MGHRA, CDR2 YSYEKL, per germline. This CDR3 spans 15 amino acids. CDR3 loop: CASSHLSTGGNEQFF. The CDR3 nucleotides read TGCGCCAGCAGCCACCTATCGACAGGGGGCAATGAGCAGTTCTTC.

This sequence joins TRBV24-1 and TRBJ2-1, with D tentatively TRBD1 (6 bases). From germline, CDR1 is KGHDR and CDR2 SFDVKD. The CDR3 runs to 11 residues. The ends were cut back, 5 bases at V and 10 bases at J, with 8 bases in the middle. The DNA for the CDR3 is TGTGCCACCAGTGCAGGGGTCGAGCAGTTCTTC. This gives the protein CATSAGVEQFF.

The genes are TRBV20-1 and TRBJ1-2, with D unclear. V lost 3 bases, J lost 8 bases, and 10 bases lay in between. CDR3 length equals 11 residues. Germline loops: CDR1 DFQATT, CDR2 SNEGSKA (reference sequence). The CDR3, as DNA: TGCAGTGCTAGTCCCTCGGGGGGCTACACCTTC. Amino acid sequence: CSASPSGGYTF.

J is TRBJ2-5 and V is TRBV6-5; 7 bases align to TRBD2. V gave up 5 bases and J gave up 3 bases; unmatched junction bases: 9. The germline gives CDR1 MNHEY, CDR2 SVGAGI. This CDR3 region has 15 residues. CDR3 bases: TGTGCCAGCAGTCATAGCGTGGGGGGGAAAGAGACCCAGTACTTC. Its translation: CASSHSVGGKETQYF.

The gene calls are TRBV28 and TRBJ1-6, with TRBD1 identical over 7 bases. The CDR3 totals 16 residues. CDR1 is MDHEN, CDR2 SYDVKM, per germline. Trimming removed 5 bases from V and 6 bases from J; junction bases left unmatched: 10. The CDR3 sequence: CASSPARQGGNSPLHF. The CDR3 DNA is TGTGCCAGCAGTCCTGCACGACAGGGAGGTAATTCACCCCTCCACTTT.

The rearrangement uses TRBV5-5 and TRBJ2-1; the D is unclear. The V gene lost 3 bases and the J gene lost 8 bases, with 9 bases spanning the gap. This CDR3 has 12 residues. Germline values: CDR1 SGHKS, CDR2 YYEKEE (reference sequence). The CDR3 spells CASSSPSYEQFF. CDR3 coding DNA: TGTGCCAGCAGCTCTCCCAGTTATGAGCAGTTCTTC.

The chain joins TRBV11-2 to TRBJ1-4; TRBD1 might be the D (6 bases). CDR1 is SGHAT and CDR2 is FQNNGV in the germline V gene. V lost 7 bases and J 7 bases, leaving 22 bases between the germline ends. The CDR3 contains 16 residues. CDR3 DNA sequence: TGTGCCAGCACCAAGTCGGGGGGCGCGTGGGGTGAAAAACTGTTTTTT. It is translated as CASTKSGGAWGEKLFF. Filled out from reference TRBV11-2 and TRBJ1-4, the complete variable domain reads EAGVAQSPRYKIIEKRQSVAFWCNPISGHATLYWYQQILGQGPKLLIQFQNNGVVDDSQLPKDRFSAERLKGVDSTLKIQPAKLEDSAVYLCASTKSGGAWGEKLFFGSGTQLSVL.

The chain is built from TRBV28 and TRBJ1-2, with D unclear. This CDR3 comprises 16 residues. Looked up from germline, CDR1 is MDHEN and CDR2 is SYDVKM. V lost 3 bases, J lost 1 base, and 15 bases lay in between. CDR3 sequence: CASSFDTGRINYGYTF. The CDR3 bases are TGTGCCAGCAGTTTTGATACGGGGAGGATTAACTATGGCTACACCTTC.